Shown below are 27 T cell receptor beta chains from a single sample sequenced in a study of blood T cell repertoires in COVID-19. Assay used: immunoSEQ multiplex PCR; TCRdb lists only in-frame clones, some missing. The sample holds under 250,000 clones, 80% to 90% seen once. Material for sequencing was PBMCs or T cells enriched from blood (not recorded which). The receptor source for this set is a woman in her 30s with acute COVID-19.

This rearrangement joins TRBV7-8 to TRBJ1-1; D call uncertain. This CDR3 is 16 amino acids long. The V gene's germline CDR1 is SGHVS and CDR2 FQNEAQ. V was shortened by 0 bases and J by 3 bases, with 14 bases between the two germline ends. CDR3 protein: CASSLASDPADTEAFF. The DNA of the CDR3 is TGTGCCAGCAGCTTAGCCTCCGACCCGGCGGACACTGAAGCTTTCTTT. Supplemented by reference TRBV7-8 and TRBJ1-1, the full variable domain reads GAGVSQSPRYKVAKRGQDVALRCDPISGHVSLFWYQQALGQGPEFLTYFQNEAQLDKSGLPSDRFFAERPEGSVSTLKIQRTQQEDSAVYLCASSLASDPADTEAFFGQGTRLTVV.

The chain joins TRBV4-3 to TRBJ2-3; D unclear. V lost 0 bases, J lost 1 base, and 11 bases lay in between. Germline V gives CDR1 LGHNA, CDR2 YSLEER. The CDR3 extends over 16 amino acids. CDR3 loop: CASSQDISPGTDTQYF. For the CDR3, the DNA is TGCGCCAGCAGCCAAGATATAAGCCCTGGCACAGATACGCAGTATTTT.

The chain is built from TRBV18 and TRBJ2-7; tentatively, D is TRBD1 (5 bases). CDR1 is KGHSH, CDR2 LQKENI, per germline. V was shortened by 4 bases and J by 2 bases, with 9 bases between the two germline ends. The CDR3 has 13 amino acids. The CDR3 coding sequence is TGTGCCAGCTCACACGACAGTACCTACGAGCAGTACTTC. It encodes CASSHDSTYEQYF.

The rearrangement links TRBV7-9 to TRBJ2-5; the D gene is possibly TRBD2 (7 bases). This CDR3 comprises 15 residues. Germline V lookup: CDR1 SEHNR, CDR2 FQNEAQ (reference sequence). V was cut by 5 bases and J by 2 bases, with 15 bases left in between. CDR3 amino acids: CASSAAKGGQETQYF. The CDR3 DNA is TGTGCCAGCAGCGCAGCCAAGGGGGGGCAAGAGACCCAGTACTTC.

V and J are TRBV4-1 and TRBJ2-3; 7 bases agree with TRBD2. The germline V gene encodes CDR1 MGHRA and CDR2 YSYEKL. CDR3 length: 16 residues. V shed 4 bases, J shed 1 base, and the junction held 8 bases outside the gene matches. The DNA for the CDR3 is TGCGCCAGCAGCCGCCCGAAGGCGGGGGGCACAGATACGCAGTATTTT. Its protein is CASSRPKAGGTDTQYF.

The chain uses TRBV10-3 and TRBJ2-7, with 7 bases aligning to TRBD1. V shed 4 bases and J 6 bases; nucleotides not matched to a gene: 9. Germline values: CDR1 ENHRY, CDR2 SYGVKD. The CDR3 is 14 residues long. The CDR3 sequence: CAISAGTEVGEQYF. Here the CDR3 DNA reads TGTGCCATCAGTGCTGGGACAGAAGTAGGCGAGCAGTACTTC.

This clone was seen ten or more times. The rearrangement uses TRBV6-1 and TRBJ2-2; the D is unclear. Germline-derived CDR1 and CDR2 are MNHNS and SASEGT. V was shortened by 3 bases and J by 3 bases, with 8 bases between the two germline ends. The CDR3 runs to 14 residues. The CDR3 protein is CASSDSSDTGELFF. Here the CDR3 DNA reads TGTGCCAGCAGTGATTCGAGCGACACCGGGGAGCTGTTTTTT.

This clone was picked up one time. Other DNA sequences in the sample encode the same CDR3. The chain couples TRBV10-1 to TRBJ1-3; 7 positions agree with TRBD1. Trimming at V came to 6 bases and at J to 0 bases, leaving 2 bases not matched to a gene. The CDR3 has 14 residues. Germline V gives CDR1 WNHNN, CDR2 SYGVQD (reference sequence). The CDR3 DNA reads as TGCGCCAGCAGCAGGGACAGCTCTGGAAACACCATATATTTT. Its translation: CASSRDSSGNTIYF.

There are a few counts of this clone. This chain connects TRBV27 to TRBJ2-2; 7 bases fit TRBD1. The CDR3 runs to 15 residues. After removal of 7 bases from V and 5 bases from J, the junction contained 10 bases not matched to a gene. In germline, CDR1 is MNHEY, CDR2 SMNVEV (reference sequence). CDR3 sequence reads: CASTLTTGLTGELFF. The CDR3 bases are TGTGCCAGCACCTTAACGACAGGGTTAACCGGGGAGCTGTTTTTT.

This clone occurred a few times. The chain uses TRBV7-9 and TRBJ1-6; 7 nucleotides agree with TRBD1. Germline V gene data show CDR1 as SEHNR and CDR2 as FQNEAQ (reference sequence). Trimming took 2 bases from V and 9 from J; bases not matched to a gene: 4. The CDR3 consists of 14 residues. The CDR3 loop reads CASSLNDRASPLHF. CDR3 coding DNA: TGTGCCAGCAGCTTAAACGACAGGGCTTCACCCCTCCACTTT.

The chain couples TRBV7-2 to TRBJ2-4, with 10 bases fitting TRBD1. This CDR3 contains 17 residues. Germline V gene sequence: CDR1 SGHTA, CDR2 FQGNSA. V was pared by 2 bases and J by 6 bases, with 10 bases of the junction left unmatched. CDR3 sequence (DNA): TGTGCCAGCAGCTTACCCCCTTCGGGACAGGGGTCAAACATTCAGTACTTC. The encoded protein is CASSLPPSGQGSNIQYF.

The genes are TRBV7-9 and TRBJ2-1; 9 bases fit TRBD1. The V and J ends lost 4 bases and 2 bases, in that order; junction bases with no gene match: 12. CDR3 length: 18 amino acids. The germline gives CDR1 SEHNR, CDR2 FQNEAQ (reference sequence). CDR3 amino acids: CASSSSSRDRDPYNEQFF. Written as DNA, the CDR3 is TGTGCCAGCAGCTCCTCGTCCCGGGACAGGGATCCCTACAATGAGCAGTTCTTC.

The V and J genes are TRBV28 and TRBJ1-5; 9 nucleotides agree with TRBD1. In germline, CDR1 is MDHEN, CDR2 SYDVKM. After removal of 7 bases from V and 7 bases from J, the junction contained 5 bases not matched to a gene. The CDR3 extends over 13 amino acids. DNA of the CDR3: TGTGCCAGCATTACAGGGGGCGCACAGCCCCAGCATTTT. Translating it yields CASITGGAQPQHF.

This chain joins TRBV13 and TRBJ1-5, with unresolved D. CDR1 and CDR2 (germline): PRHDT, FYEKMQ (reference sequence). The CDR3 runs 12 residues. Trimming cost V 3 bases and J 4 bases, with 4 bases left between them. The CDR3 spells CASSFQNQPQHF. The CDR3 nucleotides are TGTGCCAGCAGCTTCCAGAATCAGCCCCAGCATTTT.

This rearrangement joins TRBV30 to TRBJ2-2; 8 nucleotides match TRBD1. Germline V gene sequence: CDR1 GTSNPN, CDR2 SVGIG (reference sequence). This CDR3 has 13 amino acids. J gave up 3 bases and V 7 bases, and 4 bases lay outside the gene matches. CDR3 protein: CALNRGDTGELFF. The CDR3 nucleotides are TGTGCCTTGAACAGGGGGGACACCGGGGAGCTGTTTTTT. Using reference TRBV30 and TRBJ2-2 for the parts outside the CDR3, the full variable domain is SQTIHQWPATLVQPVGSPLSLECTVEGTSNPNLYWYRQAAGRGLQLLFYSVGIGQISSEVPQNLSASRPQDRQFILSSKKLLLSDSGFYLCALNRGDTGELFFGEGSRLTVL.

This rearrangement joins TRBV19 to TRBJ1-1, with D possibly matching TRBD1 (5 bases). Trimming took off 3 bases at V and 4 bases at J, with 15 bases between the two ends. The CDR3 runs 15 residues. Germline-derived CDR1 and CDR2 are LNHDA and SQIVND (reference sequence). CDR3 in DNA: TGTGCCAGTAGTATGACTCAGGGCAAGGGCACTGAAGCTTTCTTT. Translating it yields CASSMTQGKGTEAFF.

This chain links TRBV5-1 with TRBJ1-3; possibly TRBD1 for D (5 bases). This CDR3 has 16 residues. V was shortened by 0 bases and J by 0 bases, with 10 bases between the two germline ends. Germline CDR1 is SGHRS and CDR2 is YFSETQ. The CDR3 region is CASSLARASSGNTIYF. DNA for the CDR3: TGCGCCAGCAGCTTGGCCAGGGCAAGCTCTGGAAACACCATATATTTT.

This clone was counted a single time. The chain couples TRBV3-1 (or the pseudogene TRBV3-2) to TRBJ2-5; D possibly corresponds to TRBD1 (5 bases). The CDR3 totals 15 residues. CDR1 is LGHDT, CDR2 YNNKEL, per germline (reference sequence). Trimming took off 3 bases at V and 2 bases at J, with 13 bases between the two ends. In nucleotides, the CDR3 is TGTGCCAGCAGCCACGACAGCGAATCACAAGAGACCCAGTACTTC. It encodes CASSHDSESQETQYF.

The rearrangement uses TRBV2 and TRBJ2-1, with 8 nucleotides matching TRBD2. The junction had 3 bases not matched to a gene; V was cut back by 5 bases and J by 0 bases. The CDR3 sequence is 15 residues long. Germline V lookup: CDR1 SNHLY, CDR2 FYNNEI. The CDR3 DNA follows: TGTGCCAGCAGTAGCGGGGGTGACTCCTACAATGAGCAGTTCTTC. Amino acids: CASSSGGDSYNEQFF.

The CDR3 loop is CASSWGGGFDTEAFF. CDR3 coding DNA: TGTGCCAGCAGCTGGGGCGGAGGGTTTGACACTGAAGCTTTCTTT. The chain links TRBV11-2 to TRBJ1-1; possible D gene TRBD1, 5 bases. In germline, CDR1 is SGHAT, CDR2 FQNNGV. The CDR3 is 15 amino acids. Trimming removed 4 bases at V and 3 bases at J, with 15 bases between.

The chain recombines TRBV7-9 with TRBJ1-2; TRBD1 agrees at 7 bases. This CDR3 contains 13 residues. V gave up 4 bases and J gave up 2 bases; unmatched junction bases: 1. Per the germline V gene, CDR1 is SEHNR and CDR2 is FQNEAQ (reference sequence). CDR3 amino acids: CASSYRGNYGYTF. The CDR3, as DNA: TGTGCCAGCAGCTACAGGGGAAACTATGGCTACACCTTC.

This rearrangement joins TRBV6-6 to TRBJ1-6; 9 bases line up with TRBD1. The CDR3 sequence is 18 residues long. After removal of 5 bases from V and 0 bases from J, the junction contained 8 bases not matched to a gene. Germline V gene data show CDR1 as MNHNY and CDR2 as SVGAGI (reference sequence). As DNA, the CDR3 is TGTGCCAGCAGTCCCAAGGACAGGGGAAGCTCCTATAATTCACCCCTCCACTTT. This codes for CASSPKDRGSSYNSPLHF.

The V call is TRBV2, the J call TRBJ2-2; tentatively, D is TRBD2 (6 bases). CDR3 length: 16 amino acids. The germline V gene encodes CDR1 SNHLY and CDR2 FYNNEI. V was shortened by 5 bases and J by 1 base, with 14 bases between the two germline ends. The CDR3 spells CASSLSGARNTGELFF. CDR3 sequence (DNA): TGTGCCAGCAGTCTTAGCGGAGCTCGGAACACCGGGGAGCTGTTTTTT.

The gene calls are TRBV5-4 and TRBJ2-1; TRBD2 is a possible D gene (6 bases). The CDR3 runs 13 residues. Trimming shortened V by 0 bases and J by 15 bases, and 16 bases separated the two germline ends. Per the germline V gene, CDR1 is SGHNT and CDR2 is YYREEE (reference sequence). The CDR3 is CASSLGEGPGRFF. CDR3 sequence (DNA): TGTGCCAGCAGCTTGGGAGAGGGGCCCGGGAGGTTCTTC.

V usage is TRBV6-1 and J usage is TRBJ1-1; TRBD1 agrees at 8 bases. This CDR3 spans 15 amino acids. Germline CDR1 reads MNHNS; CDR2 reads SASEGT. The trim removed 1 base at V and 5 bases at J, leaving 6 bases unmatched. CDR3 sequence (DNA): TGTGCCAGCAGTGAAGGTGACAGGGGTGGGACTGAAGCTTTCTTT. Residues: CASSEGDRGGTEAFF.

The chain links TRBV5-1 to TRBJ2-2; D is unclear. From germline, CDR1 is SGHRS and CDR2 YFSETQ. Trimming cost V 5 bases and J 1 base, with 6 bases left between them. The CDR3 contains 13 residues. The CDR3 protein is CASSSGNTGELFF. The DNA for the CDR3 is TGCGCCAGCAGTTCAGGGAACACCGGGGAGCTGTTTTTT.

V gene TRBV5-5 combines with J gene TRBJ1-1, with no clear D. The CDR3 runs 18 residues. CDR1 SGHKS and CDR2 YYEKEE come from the germline V gene (reference sequence). Trimming pared 0 bases from V and 1 base from J, leaving 19 bases between. The CDR3 reads CASSLGTGSGWGNTEAFF. The CDR3 DNA reads TGTGCCAGCAGCTTGGGGACTGGGTCGGGGTGGGGGAACACTGAAGCTTTCTTT.